These T cell receptor beta chains were read from a single sample in a study of shared clonotypes between healthy human individuals. Libraries were prepared by immunoSEQ multiplex PCR; TCRdb keeps only in-frame clonotypes and omits some of them. The table lists over 1.4 million clones, about 96% of them singletons. The sample consisted of naive CD4+ T cells sorted from blood. The origin of the receptors is a young man in good health. The CDR3 runs from the conserved cysteine through the conserved F or W. The order of the fields is CDR3 DNA, CDR3 protein, D gene, V gene, clone size, J gene. D genes are given only for firm matches. Rows give clone size only sometimes, using once, few, many, or a class for an expanded clone.

TGCGCCAGCAGCCTTGCCGGGACAGGGAATTCACCCCTCCACTTT	CASSLAGTGNSPLHF	TRBD1	TRBV4-1	-	TRBJ1-6
TGTGCCAGTAGGTGGACTTTTAGCTCCTACGAGCAGTACTTC	CASRWTFSSYEQYF	-	TRBV19	-	TRBJ2-7
TGCAGTGCTACCGTTGGTGGCTACACCTTC	CSATVGGYTF	-	TRBV20-1	once	TRBJ1-2
TGTGCCAGCAGCCCGGCAGGGGTCATGAACACTGAAGCTTTCTTT	CASSPAGVMNTEAFF	-	TRBV7-9	-	TRBJ1-1
TGTGCCAGCAGCCCCCAAGAGTCTCCCTCCTACGAGCAGTACTTC	CASSPQESPSYEQYF	-	TRBV7-2	-	TRBJ2-7
TGCGCCAGCAGCCAAGATTTCAGGGGGAATCAGCCCCAGCATTTT	CASSQDFRGNQPQHF	TRBD1	TRBV4-3	once	TRBJ1-5
TGTGCCAGCAGCTCCGACAGGGTGACCAATGAGCAGTTCTTC	CASSSDRVTNEQFF	TRBD1	TRBV5-4	-	TRBJ2-1
TGTGCCATCAGTGATACGACAGGGGTGGATTACCAGCAGTACTTC	CAISDTTGVDYQQYF	TRBD1	TRBV10-3	-	TRBJ2-7
TGCGCCAGCTCCCCCTCAGGACAGTTCTACGAGCAGTACTTC	CASSPSGQFYEQYF	-	TRBV10-1	-	TRBJ2-7
TGTGCCAGCAGCCCTGCGGGACAGGTCATAGCTGGAAACACCATATATTTT	CASSPAGQVIAGNTIYF	TRBD1	TRBV7-9	-	TRBJ1-3
TGTGCCAGCAGCCAAAGGGGTCAAGAGACCCAGTACTTC	CASSQRGQETQYF	-	TRBV14	-	TRBJ2-5
TGTGCCAGCAGCTTATATGGGGGGTTGTGGATCAATGAGCAGTTCTTC	CASSLYGGLWINEQFF	-	TRBV11-1	-	TRBJ2-1
TGTGCCAGCAGCCGGGACAGGGCGAACATTCAGTACTTC	CASSRDRANIQYF	TRBD1	TRBV6-5	-	TRBJ2-4
TGTGCCAGCAGTTCGGCAGGGGGCGCCCGGGAGACCCAGTACTTC	CASSSAGGARETQYF	TRBD1	TRBV28	-	TRBJ2-5
TGTGCCAGCAGCTTTGGACAGAATACGAACACCGGGGAGCTGTTTTTT	CASSFGQNTNTGELFF	-	TRBV7-2	-	TRBJ2-2
TGTGCCAGCAGCTTATTTCTTACCGGGACAGGGAGATACACTGAAGCTTTCTTT	CASSLFLTGTGRYTEAFF	TRBD1	TRBV7-6	-	TRBJ1-1
TGTGCCAGCGCCGGGACAGGGAATGTTGAGCAGTTCTTC	CASAGTGNVEQFF	TRBD1	TRBV28	-	TRBJ2-1
TGTGCCAGCAGCTTAGATCCTACTAGCTACGAGCAGTACTTC	CASSLDPTSYEQYF	-	TRBV11-3	-	TRBJ2-7
TGTGCCAGCAGTTACTCGGGGCAGGGGGTAGGTGAAGCTTTCTTT	CASSYSGQGVGEAFF	TRBD1	TRBV6-6	-	TRBJ1-1
TGTGCCAGCAGCTTGGTGGACCGAGCTCTGGGGGCCAACGTCCTGACTTTC	CASSLVDRALGANVLTF	-	TRBV5-8	-	TRBJ2-6
TGTGCCAGCAGCTTAGATCTGGGAGATACGCAGTATTTT	CASSLDLGDTQYF	-	TRBV11-2	-	TRBJ2-3
TGTGCCAGCAGTGAACGACCCCCCCCCGCTAGCACAGATACGCAGTATTTT	CASSERPPPASTDTQYF	-	TRBV6-1	-	TRBJ2-3
TGTGCCTGGAGTTTCTCAGGGGAGCTGTTTTTT	CAWSFSGELFF	-	TRBV30	-	TRBJ2-2
TGTGCCAGCAGTCTGGCGAGGGCAGGGCCGGGGACTGGGGCCAACGTCCTGACTTTC	CASSLARAGPGTGANVLTF	-	TRBV27	-	TRBJ2-6
TGTGCCAGCAGTCCCGGACTAGCCCGACGGGGGACCCAGTACTTC	CASSPGLARRGTQYF	TRBD2	TRBV6-5	-	TRBJ2-5
TGTGCCAGCATTCCTCTTGGGGTCCTAGCGGGAAGCGAGCAGTACTTC	CASIPLGVLAGSEQYF	TRBD2	TRBV5-4	-	TRBJ2-7
TGTGCCAGCAGTACAGGGATGAACACTGAAGCTTTCTTT	CASSTGMNTEAFF	-	TRBV2	-	TRBJ1-1
TGCGCCAGCAGCCAGGGGCCGGGACAGAGAAACACCGGGGAGCTGTTTTTT	CASSQGPGQRNTGELFF	TRBD1	TRBV4-1	-	TRBJ2-2
TGTGCCAGCAGCACACCGCGCTCCGCTAACTATGGCTACACCTTC	CASSTPRSANYGYTF	-	TRBV7-2	-	TRBJ1-2
TGTGCCAGCAGTGAATGGACTAGTGGTAACACCGGGGAGCTGTTTTTT	CASSEWTSGNTGELFF	TRBD2	TRBV25-1	-	TRBJ2-2
TGCGCCAGCAGCATACAGGAGCTGAACACTGAAGCTTTCTTT	CASSIQELNTEAFF	-	TRBV5-1	-	TRBJ1-1
TGTGCCAGCAGCACCCGAAGGGCGGGAGGGCCCCACAATGAGCAGTTCTTC	CASSTRRAGGPHNEQFF	TRBD2	TRBV11-3	-	TRBJ2-1
TGTGCCAGCAGCCGCGGGGTTTCGACGGGCAGAGACACCGGGGAGCTGTTTTTT	CASSRGVSTGRDTGELFF	-	TRBV11-3	-	TRBJ2-2
TGTGCCAGCAGTGAATATACTAGCGGAGAGACCCAGTACTTC	CASSEYTSGETQYF	TRBD2	TRBV25-1	-	TRBJ2-5
TGTGCCAGCAGTGACTCGATTTGGGGGACAGATACGCAGTATTTT	CASSDSIWGTDTQYF	-	TRBV6-4	-	TRBJ2-3
TGTGCCAGCAGTTACTCGAGCGGGGACCTCAAGACCCAGTACTTC	CASSYSSGDLKTQYF	TRBD2	TRBV6-5	-	TRBJ2-5
TGTGCCAGCAGCTCCCTCCCGGACAGGGGCTACACCTTC	CASSSLPDRGYTF	TRBD1	TRBV7-9	-	TRBJ1-2
TGTGCCAGCAGCTCCCACATAATGAACCAAGAGACCCAGTACTTC	CASSSHIMNQETQYF	-	TRBV7-2	-	TRBJ2-5
TGCGCCAGCAGCCGCAGGGGACTGGGGGCGGCGGGCTCCTACGAGCAGTACTTC	CASSRRGLGAAGSYEQYF	-	TRBV5-1	-	TRBJ2-7
TGTGCCAGTTGCCCTGGACCCTCCTACGAGCAGTACTTC	CASCPGPSYEQYF	-	TRBV21-1	-	TRBJ2-7
TGTGCCAGTAAGAGGGTCGATGAGCAGTTCTTC	CASKRVDEQFF	-	TRBV19	-	TRBJ2-1
TGTGCCAGCAGTTACTCGTCCGGCTCTGGGGCCAACGTCCTGACTTTC	CASSYSSGSGANVLTF	-	TRBV6-5	-	TRBJ2-6
TGTGCCAGCAGTCCGACCGGGACAGGGAACGAGCAGTACTTC	CASSPTGTGNEQYF	TRBD1	TRBV6-1	-	TRBJ2-7
TGTGCCAGCAGGCCGACAGGGGGAACCTACAATGAGCAGTTCTTC	CASRPTGGTYNEQFF	TRBD1	TRBV5-4	-	TRBJ2-1
TGCAGCGTCGACGGACTAGCGGGAGGCCAAGATCACACAGATACGCAGTATTTT	CSVDGLAGGQDHTDTQYF	TRBD2	TRBV29-1	-	TRBJ2-3
TGTGCCAGCAGTTTAGGTGCGGGACAGGGGATCTATGGCTACACCTTC	CASSLGAGQGIYGYTF	TRBD1	TRBV28	-	TRBJ1-2
TGCGCCAGCAGCCCAGGAGGGGCCTACGAGCAGTACTTC	CASSPGGAYEQYF	-	TRBV5-1	-	TRBJ2-7
TGTGCCAGCAGTTTAATCCCATTTAGACAGGGTAATCAGCCCCAGCATTTT	CASSLIPFRQGNQPQHF	TRBD1	TRBV28	-	TRBJ1-5
TGCGCCAGCAGCTTGGCATCCGCCCACGATGACCATGAGCAGTTCTTC	CASSLASAHDDHEQFF	-	TRBV5-1	-	TRBJ2-1
TGTGCCAGCGGACCTCGGACAGGCTCGAACTATGGCTACACCTTC	CASGPRTGSNYGYTF	TRBD1	TRBV5-4	-	TRBJ1-2
TGTGCCAGCAATAACAGGGGCGACAATGAGCAGTTCTTC	CASNNRGDNEQFF	TRBD1	TRBV19	-	TRBJ2-1
TGTGCCAGCAGTCCTAGGACAGGGGGGACTCTCTACGAGCAGTACTTC	CASSPRTGGTLYEQYF	TRBD1	TRBV28	few	TRBJ2-7
TGTGCCAGTATAGGGACAGGGGAAAACAATGAGCAGTTCTTC	CASIGTGENNEQFF	TRBD1	TRBV19	-	TRBJ2-1
TGTGCCAGCAGCTTCAGGGGGCGCGCAGATACGCAGTATTTT	CASSFRGRADTQYF	TRBD1	TRBV5-6	-	TRBJ2-3
TGTGCCAGCAGCACCATACCTGAAGAGACCCAGTACTTC	CASSTIPEETQYF	-	TRBV5-5	-	TRBJ2-5
TGTGCCAGCAGCGTCCGGGCCCTGAACACTGAAGCTTTCTTT	CASSVRALNTEAFF	-	TRBV9	-	TRBJ1-1
TGTGCCAGCAGCGTAGCCCCCGGCCCTGGGGAGACCCAGTACTTC	CASSVAPGPGETQYF	-	TRBV9	once	TRBJ2-5
TGTGCCAGCAGGCCGGGACTAGCGTTCTACGAGCAGTACTTC	CASRPGLAFYEQYF	TRBD2	TRBV28	-	TRBJ2-7
TGTGCCATCGGAACCGGGACAAGGCGTGGAGCGGATGGCTACACCTTC	CAIGTGTRRGADGYTF	-	TRBV10-3	-	TRBJ1-2